This T cell receptor (beta chain) was sequenced during a study of T cell repertoires in cytomegalovirus infection. At the level of the study: Indications of both CMV infection and matching HLA type were provided by public TCR beta signatures.

General study points: What dominated the ex vivo response were HLA-C-restricted CMV-specific TCR beta clonotypes.

TCRdb passed the reads through MiXCR, listing each CDR3 protein once. The sample includes under 200,000 distinct CDR3 sequences, roughly 9.8% of them seen just once. The J segment lost 3 bases and the V segment lost 6 bases, leaving 7 bases of the junction unmatched. The CDR3 loop spans 14 amino acids. Per germline, CDR1 SQVTM and CDR2 ANQGSEA. This clonotype was seen repeatedly, ten times or more. Its specificity is unknown. This sequence was found in a human donor in good health (CMV status not recorded). Some clones in this sample may be carry-over from other donors' samples. Specimen: PBMCs. The rearrangement joins TRBV29-1 to TRBJ2-7, with 11 bases matching TRBD1. CDR3 in DNA: TGCAGCGTAGCCGGGACAGGGGGATTCTACGAGCAGTACTTC. Residues: CSVAGTGGFYEQYF.